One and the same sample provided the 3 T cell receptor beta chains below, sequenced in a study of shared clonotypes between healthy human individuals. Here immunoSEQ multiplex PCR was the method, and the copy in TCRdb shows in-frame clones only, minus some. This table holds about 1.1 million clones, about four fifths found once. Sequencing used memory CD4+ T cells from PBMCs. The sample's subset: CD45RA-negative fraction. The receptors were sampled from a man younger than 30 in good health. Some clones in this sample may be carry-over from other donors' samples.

CDR3 protein: CASGSSYNEQFF. CDR3 nucleotide sequence: TGTGCCAGCGGGAGCTCCTACAATGAGCAGTTCTTC. V usage is TRBV6-5 and J usage is TRBJ2-1; D perhaps matches TRBD2 (5 bases). Per the germline V gene, CDR1 is MNHEY and CDR2 is SVGAGI. This CDR3 is 12 amino acids long. Between the trimmed V and J ends, which lost 8 bases and 0 bases, there was a span of 5 bases.

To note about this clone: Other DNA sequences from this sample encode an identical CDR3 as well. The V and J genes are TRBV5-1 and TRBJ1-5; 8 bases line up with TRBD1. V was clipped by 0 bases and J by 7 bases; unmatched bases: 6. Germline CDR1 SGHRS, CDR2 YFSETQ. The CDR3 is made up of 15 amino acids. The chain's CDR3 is CASSLAGGAGQPQHF. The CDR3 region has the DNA TGCGCCAGCAGCTTGGCAGGGGGCGCGGGGCAGCCCCAGCATTTT.

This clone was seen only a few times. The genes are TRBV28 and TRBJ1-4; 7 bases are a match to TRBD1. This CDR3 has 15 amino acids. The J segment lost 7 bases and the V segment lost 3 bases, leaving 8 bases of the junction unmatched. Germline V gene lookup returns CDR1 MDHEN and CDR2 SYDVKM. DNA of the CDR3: TGTGCCAGCAGTTTCTTTCAGGGGGTAACTGAAAAACTGTTTTTT. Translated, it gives CASSFFQGVTEKLFF. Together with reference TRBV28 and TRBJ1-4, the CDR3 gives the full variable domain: DVKVTQSSRYLVKRTGEKVFLECVQDMDHENMFWYRQDPGLGLRLIYFSYDVKMKEKGDIPEGYSVSREKKERFSLILESASTNQTSMYLCASSFFQGVTEKLFFGSGTQLSVL.